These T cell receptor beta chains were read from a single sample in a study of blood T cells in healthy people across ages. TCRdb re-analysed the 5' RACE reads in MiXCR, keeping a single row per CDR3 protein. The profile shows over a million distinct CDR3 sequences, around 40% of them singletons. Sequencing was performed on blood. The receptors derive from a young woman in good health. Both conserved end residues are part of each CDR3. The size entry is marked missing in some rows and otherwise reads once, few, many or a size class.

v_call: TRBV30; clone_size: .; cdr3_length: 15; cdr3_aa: CAWSDGTKTNYGYTF
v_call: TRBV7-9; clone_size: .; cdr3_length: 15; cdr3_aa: CASSWERGRGTEAFF
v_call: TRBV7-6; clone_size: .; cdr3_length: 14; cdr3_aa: CASSQAGRGCPQHF
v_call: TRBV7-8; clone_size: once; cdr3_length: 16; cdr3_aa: CASSPTGRGVAGEQFF
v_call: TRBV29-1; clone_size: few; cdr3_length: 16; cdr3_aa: CSVEDETSGGPYEQYF
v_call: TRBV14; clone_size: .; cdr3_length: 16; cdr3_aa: CASSQDLGVSYNEQFF
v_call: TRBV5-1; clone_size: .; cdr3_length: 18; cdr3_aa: CASSFPRGTSGLSYEQYF
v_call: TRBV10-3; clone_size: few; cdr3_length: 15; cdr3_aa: CAISLARGENSPLHF
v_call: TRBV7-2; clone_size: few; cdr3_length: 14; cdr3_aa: CASSFHRGGETQYF
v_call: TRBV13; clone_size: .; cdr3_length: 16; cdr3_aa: CASSSEGGAFYNEQFF
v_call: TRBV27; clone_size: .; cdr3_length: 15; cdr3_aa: CASSFSGPAAYEQYF
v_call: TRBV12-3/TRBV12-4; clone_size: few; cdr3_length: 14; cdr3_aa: CASTFGAITYGYTF
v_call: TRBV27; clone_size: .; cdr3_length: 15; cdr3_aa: CASTEDIAGYNEQFF
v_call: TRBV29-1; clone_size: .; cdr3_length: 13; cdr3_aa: CSVEDPLLETQYF
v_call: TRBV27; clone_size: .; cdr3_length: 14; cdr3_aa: CASSIGTAYNEQFF
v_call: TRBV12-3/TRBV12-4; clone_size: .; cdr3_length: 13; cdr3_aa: CVSSQGRLGEQFF
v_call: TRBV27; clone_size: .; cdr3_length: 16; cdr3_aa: CASSFSGTVATDTQYF
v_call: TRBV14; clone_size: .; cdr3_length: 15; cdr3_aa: CASSQVAGSNYGYTF
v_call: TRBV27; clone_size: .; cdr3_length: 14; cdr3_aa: CASSFRPDSYEQYF
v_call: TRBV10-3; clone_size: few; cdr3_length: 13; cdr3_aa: CAISPSSYNEQFF
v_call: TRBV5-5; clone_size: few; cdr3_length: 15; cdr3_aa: CASIFGGLYTDTQYF
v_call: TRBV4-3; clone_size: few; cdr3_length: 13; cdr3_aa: CASSQGGRGPQHF
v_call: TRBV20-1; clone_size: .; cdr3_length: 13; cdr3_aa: CSQAGGPYNEQYF
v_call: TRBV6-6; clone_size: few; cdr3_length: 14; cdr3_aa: CASSKLDLSDTQYF
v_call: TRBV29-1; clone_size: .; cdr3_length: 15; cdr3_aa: CSVEYAQQGDHEQYF
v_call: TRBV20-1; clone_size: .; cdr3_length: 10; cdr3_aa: CSAREDEQFF
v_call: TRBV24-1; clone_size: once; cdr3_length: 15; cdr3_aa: CATSDPRQGGTEAFF
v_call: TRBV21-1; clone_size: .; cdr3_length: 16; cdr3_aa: CASTMGLAGLSYEQYF
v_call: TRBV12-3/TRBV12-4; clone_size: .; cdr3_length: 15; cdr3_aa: CASSNRDFGNQPQHF
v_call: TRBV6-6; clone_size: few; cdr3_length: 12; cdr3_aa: CASSYSREGYTF
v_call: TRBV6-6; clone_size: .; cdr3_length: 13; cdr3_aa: CAGNRDMNTEAFF
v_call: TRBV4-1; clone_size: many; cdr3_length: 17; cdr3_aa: CASSQDAASGVYNEQFF
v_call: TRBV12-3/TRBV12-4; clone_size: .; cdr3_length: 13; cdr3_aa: CASSSNSVSEQYF
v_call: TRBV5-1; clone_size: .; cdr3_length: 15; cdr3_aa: CASSLGLHVADTQYF
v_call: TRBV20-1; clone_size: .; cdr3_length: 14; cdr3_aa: CSARLALWRDTQYF
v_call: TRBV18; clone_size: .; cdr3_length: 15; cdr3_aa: CASSPKGGSNQPQHF
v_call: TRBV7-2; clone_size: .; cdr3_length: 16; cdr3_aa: CASSPSVGQSTDTQYF
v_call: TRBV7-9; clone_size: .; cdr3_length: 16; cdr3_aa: CASSPSLTGVLHTQYF
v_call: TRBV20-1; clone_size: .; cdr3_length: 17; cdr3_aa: CSATQLAGRTSSYEQYF
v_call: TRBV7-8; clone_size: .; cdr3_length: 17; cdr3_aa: CASSLRLAGSSYNEQVF
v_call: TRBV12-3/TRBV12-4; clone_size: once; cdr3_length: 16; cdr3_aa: CASPTQPWHHYNEQYF
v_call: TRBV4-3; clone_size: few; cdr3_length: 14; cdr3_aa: CASSQGLGDIEAFF
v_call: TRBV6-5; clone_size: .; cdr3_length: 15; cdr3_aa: CASRSTGRQPYEQYF
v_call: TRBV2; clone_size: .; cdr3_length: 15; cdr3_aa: CASSVFGQLTDTQYF
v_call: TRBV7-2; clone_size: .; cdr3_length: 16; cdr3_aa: CASSVQPGLAGYEQFF
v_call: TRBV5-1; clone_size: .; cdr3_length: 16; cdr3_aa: CASILGLSTSYNEQYF
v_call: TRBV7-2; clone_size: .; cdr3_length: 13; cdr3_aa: CASTPFNRGEQYF
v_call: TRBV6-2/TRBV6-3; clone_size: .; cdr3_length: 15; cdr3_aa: CASSARRSPDNEQFF
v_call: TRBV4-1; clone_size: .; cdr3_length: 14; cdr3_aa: CASSQEADGQPQHF